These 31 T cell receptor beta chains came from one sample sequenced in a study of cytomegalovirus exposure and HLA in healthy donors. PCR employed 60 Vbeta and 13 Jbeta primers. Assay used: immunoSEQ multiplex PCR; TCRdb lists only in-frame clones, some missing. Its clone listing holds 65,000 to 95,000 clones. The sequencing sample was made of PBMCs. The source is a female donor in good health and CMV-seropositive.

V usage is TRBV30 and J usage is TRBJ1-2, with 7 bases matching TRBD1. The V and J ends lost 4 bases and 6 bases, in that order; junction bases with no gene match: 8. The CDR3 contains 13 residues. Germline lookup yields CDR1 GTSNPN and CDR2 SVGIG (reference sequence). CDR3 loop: CAWNRGTEDGYTF. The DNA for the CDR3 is TGTGCCTGGAATCGAGGGACAGAAGATGGCTACACCTTC.

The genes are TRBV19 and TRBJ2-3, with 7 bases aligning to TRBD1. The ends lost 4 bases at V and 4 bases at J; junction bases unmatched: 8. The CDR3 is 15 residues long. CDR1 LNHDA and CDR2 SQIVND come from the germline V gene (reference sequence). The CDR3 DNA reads TGTGCCAGTAGTAAGGCAGGGGGACGGTCAGATACGCAGTATTTT. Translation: CASSKAGGRSDTQYF. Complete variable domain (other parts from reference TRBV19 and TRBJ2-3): DGGITQSPKYLFRKEGQNVTLSCEQNLNHDAMYWYRQDPGQGLRLIYYSQIVNDFQKGDIAEGYSVSREKKESFPLTVTSAQKNPTAFYLCASSKAGGRSDTQYFGPGTRLTVL.

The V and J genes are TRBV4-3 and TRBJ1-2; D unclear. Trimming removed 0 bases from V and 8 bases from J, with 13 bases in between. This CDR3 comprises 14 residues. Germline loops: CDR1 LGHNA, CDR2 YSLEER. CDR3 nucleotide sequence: TGCGCCAGCAGCCAAGATTTCAGGTCCGACGGCTACACCTTC. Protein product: CASSQDFRSDGYTF.

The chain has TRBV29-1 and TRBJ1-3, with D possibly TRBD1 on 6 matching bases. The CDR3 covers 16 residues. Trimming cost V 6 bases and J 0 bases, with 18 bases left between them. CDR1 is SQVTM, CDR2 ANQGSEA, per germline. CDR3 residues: CSVQVGGLRSGNTIYF. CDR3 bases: TGCAGCGTCCAAGTAGGGGGTCTTCGCTCTGGAAACACCATATATTTT.

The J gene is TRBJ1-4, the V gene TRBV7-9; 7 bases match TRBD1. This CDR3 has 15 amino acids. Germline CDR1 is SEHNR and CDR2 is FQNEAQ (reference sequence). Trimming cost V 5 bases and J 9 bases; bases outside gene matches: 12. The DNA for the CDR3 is TGTGCCAGCAGCGCCGACCTCGGACAGGCGAAAAAACTGTTTTTT. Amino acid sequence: CASSADLGQAKKLFF.

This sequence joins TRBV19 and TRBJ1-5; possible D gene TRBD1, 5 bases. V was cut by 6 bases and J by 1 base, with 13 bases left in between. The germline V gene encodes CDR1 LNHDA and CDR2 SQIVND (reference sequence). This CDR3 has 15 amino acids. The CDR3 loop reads CASRVDGGSNQPQHF. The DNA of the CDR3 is TGTGCCAGTAGAGTGGATGGGGGGAGCAATCAGCCCCAGCATTTT.

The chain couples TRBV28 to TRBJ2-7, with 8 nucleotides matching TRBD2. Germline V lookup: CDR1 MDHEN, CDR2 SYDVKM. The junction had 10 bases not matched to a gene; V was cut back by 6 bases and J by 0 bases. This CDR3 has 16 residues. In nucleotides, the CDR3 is TGTGCCAGCAGCCTCGGGAGGGATATAAGCTCCTACGAGCAGTACTTC. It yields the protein CASSLGRDISSYEQYF. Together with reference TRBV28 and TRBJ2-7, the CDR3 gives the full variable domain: DVKVTQSSRYLVKRTGEKVFLECVQDMDHENMFWYRQDPGLGLRLIYFSYDVKMKEKGDIPEGYSVSREKKERFSLILESASTNQTSMYLCASSLGRDISSYEQYFGPGTRLTVT.

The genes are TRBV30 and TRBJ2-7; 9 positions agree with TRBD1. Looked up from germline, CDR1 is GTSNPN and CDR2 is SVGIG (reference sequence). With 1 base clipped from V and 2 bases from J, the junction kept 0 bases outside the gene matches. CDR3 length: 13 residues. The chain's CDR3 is CAWSGTGAYEQYF. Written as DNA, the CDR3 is TGTGCCTGGAGTGGGACAGGGGCCTACGAGCAGTACTTC.

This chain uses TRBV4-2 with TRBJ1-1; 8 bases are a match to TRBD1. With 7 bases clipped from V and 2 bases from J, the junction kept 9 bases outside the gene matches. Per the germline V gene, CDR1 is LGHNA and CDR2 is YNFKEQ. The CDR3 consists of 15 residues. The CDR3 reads CASTRKTGENTEAFF. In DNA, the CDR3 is TGTGCCAGCACCCGTAAGACAGGGGAAAACACTGAAGCTTTCTTT.

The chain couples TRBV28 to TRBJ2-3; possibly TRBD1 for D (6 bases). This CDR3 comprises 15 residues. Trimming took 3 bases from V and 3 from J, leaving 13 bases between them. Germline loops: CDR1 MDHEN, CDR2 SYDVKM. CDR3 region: CASSLVQGGTDTQYF. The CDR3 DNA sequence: TGTGCCAGCAGTTTGGTACAGGGTGGGACAGATACGCAGTATTTT.

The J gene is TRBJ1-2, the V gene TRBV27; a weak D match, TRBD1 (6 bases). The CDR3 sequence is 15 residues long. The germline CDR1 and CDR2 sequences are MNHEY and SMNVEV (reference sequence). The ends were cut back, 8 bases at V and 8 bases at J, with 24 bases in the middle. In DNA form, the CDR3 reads TGTGCCAGCCGATTTGGGGCGCAGGGGCGTATGGGCTACACCTTC. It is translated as CASRFGAQGRMGYTF.

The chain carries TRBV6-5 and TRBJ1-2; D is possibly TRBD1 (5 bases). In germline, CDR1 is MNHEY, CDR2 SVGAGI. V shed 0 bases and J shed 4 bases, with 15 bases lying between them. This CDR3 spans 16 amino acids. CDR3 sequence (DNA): TGTGCCAGCAGTTACTCGACTTTGGGCAGGGCCTATGGCTACACCTTC. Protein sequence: CASSYSTLGRAYGYTF.

Here the CDR3 DNA reads TGCGCCAGCAGCCAAGAATTTGTATCCAACGTCCTGACTTTC. It specifies CASSQEFVSNVLTF. The gene calls are TRBV4-3 and TRBJ2-6; D call uncertain. The CDR3 loop spans 14 amino acids. Trimming cost V 0 bases and J 8 bases, with 8 bases left between them. Germline V gene sequence: CDR1 LGHNA, CDR2 YSLEER.

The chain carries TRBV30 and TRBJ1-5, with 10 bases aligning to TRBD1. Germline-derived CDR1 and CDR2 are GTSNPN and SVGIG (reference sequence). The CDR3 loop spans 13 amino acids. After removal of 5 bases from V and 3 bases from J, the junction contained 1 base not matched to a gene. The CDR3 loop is CAWGTGANQPQHF. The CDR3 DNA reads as TGTGCCTGGGGGACAGGGGCCAATCAGCCCCAGCATTTT.

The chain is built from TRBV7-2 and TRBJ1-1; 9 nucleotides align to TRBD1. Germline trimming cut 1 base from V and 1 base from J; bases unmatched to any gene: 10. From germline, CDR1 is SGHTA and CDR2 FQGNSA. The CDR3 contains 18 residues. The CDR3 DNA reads TGTGCCAGCAGCTTAGTAGGTTCCGGGACAGGGAGGAACACTGAAGCTTTCTTT. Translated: CASSLVGSGTGRNTEAFF.

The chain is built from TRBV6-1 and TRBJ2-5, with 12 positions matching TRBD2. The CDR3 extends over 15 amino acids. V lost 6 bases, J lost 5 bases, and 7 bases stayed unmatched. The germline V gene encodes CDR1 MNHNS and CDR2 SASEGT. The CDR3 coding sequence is TGTGCCAGCAGGACACTAGCGGGGGGCGCGGAGACCCAGTACTTC. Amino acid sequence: CASRTLAGGAETQYF.

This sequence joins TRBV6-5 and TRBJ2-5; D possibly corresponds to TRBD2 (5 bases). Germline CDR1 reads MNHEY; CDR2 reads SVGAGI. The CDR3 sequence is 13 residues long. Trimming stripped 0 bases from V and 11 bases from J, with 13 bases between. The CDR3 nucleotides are TGTGCCAGCAGTTACTCGAAAGCGGCTGAGCAGTACTTC. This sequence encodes CASSYSKAAEQYF.

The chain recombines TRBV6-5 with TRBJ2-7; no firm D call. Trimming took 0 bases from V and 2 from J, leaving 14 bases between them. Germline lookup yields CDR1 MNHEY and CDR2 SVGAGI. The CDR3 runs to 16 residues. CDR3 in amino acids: CASSYSPNSLAYEQYF. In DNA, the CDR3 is TGTGCCAGCAGTTACTCCCCCAACAGCCTCGCCTACGAGCAGTACTTC.

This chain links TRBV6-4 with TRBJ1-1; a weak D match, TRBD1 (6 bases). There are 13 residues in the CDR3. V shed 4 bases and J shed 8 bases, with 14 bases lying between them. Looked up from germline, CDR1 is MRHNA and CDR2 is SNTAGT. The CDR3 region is CASSASQGMEAFF. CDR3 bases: TGTGCCAGCAGTGCCTCCCAGGGGATGGAAGCTTTCTTT.

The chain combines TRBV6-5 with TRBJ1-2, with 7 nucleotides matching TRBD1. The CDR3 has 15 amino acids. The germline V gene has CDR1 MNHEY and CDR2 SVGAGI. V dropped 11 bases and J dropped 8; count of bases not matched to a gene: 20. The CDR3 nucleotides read TGTGCCGTCCCCACGAGGGGGCGGTCGGTTAGGGGCTACACCTTC. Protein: CAVPTRGRSVRGYTF.

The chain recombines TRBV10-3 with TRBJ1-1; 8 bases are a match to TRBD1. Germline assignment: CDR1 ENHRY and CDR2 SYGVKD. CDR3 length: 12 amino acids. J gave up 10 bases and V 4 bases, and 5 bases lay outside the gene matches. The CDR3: CAISGGQDAAFF. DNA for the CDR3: TGTGCCATCAGTGGGGGACAGGACGCAGCTTTCTTT.

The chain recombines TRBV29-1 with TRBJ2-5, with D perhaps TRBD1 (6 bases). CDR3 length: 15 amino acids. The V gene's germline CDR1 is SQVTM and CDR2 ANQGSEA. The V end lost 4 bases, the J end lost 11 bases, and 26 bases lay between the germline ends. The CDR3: CSVGGNRASRGEQYF. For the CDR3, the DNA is TGCAGCGTTGGGGGTAACAGGGCGAGTCGTGGAGAGCAGTACTTC.

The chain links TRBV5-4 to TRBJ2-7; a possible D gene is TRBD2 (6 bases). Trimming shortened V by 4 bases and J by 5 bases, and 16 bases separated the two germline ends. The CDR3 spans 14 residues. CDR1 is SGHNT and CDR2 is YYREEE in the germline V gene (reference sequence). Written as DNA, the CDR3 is TGTGCCAGCAGCGAGGTAGGAGGGCCCCACGAGCAGTACTTC. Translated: CASSEVGGPHEQYF.

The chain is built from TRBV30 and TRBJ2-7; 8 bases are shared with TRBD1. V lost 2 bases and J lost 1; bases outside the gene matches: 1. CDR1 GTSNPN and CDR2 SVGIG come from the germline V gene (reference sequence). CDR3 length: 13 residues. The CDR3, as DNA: TGTGCCTGGAGTCGGGACAGGTCCTACGAGCAGTACTTC. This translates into CAWSRDRSYEQYF.

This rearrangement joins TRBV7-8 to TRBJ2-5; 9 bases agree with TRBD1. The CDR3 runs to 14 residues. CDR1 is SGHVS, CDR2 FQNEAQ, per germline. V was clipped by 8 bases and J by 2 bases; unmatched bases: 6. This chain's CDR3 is CASAPGQGQETQYF. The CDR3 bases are TGTGCCAGCGCACCCGGACAGGGGCAAGAGACCCAGTACTTC.

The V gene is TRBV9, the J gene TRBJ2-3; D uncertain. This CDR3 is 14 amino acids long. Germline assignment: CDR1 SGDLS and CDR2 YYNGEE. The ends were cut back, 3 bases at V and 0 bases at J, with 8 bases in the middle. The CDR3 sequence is CASSAVKSTDTQYF. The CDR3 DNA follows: TGTGCCAGCAGCGCCGTAAAAAGCACAGATACGCAGTATTTT. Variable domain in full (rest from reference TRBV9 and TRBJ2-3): DSGVTQTPKHLITATGQRVTLRCSPRSGDLSVYWYQQSLDQGLQFLIQYYNGEERAKGNILERFSAQQFPDLHSELNLSSLELGDSALYFCASSAVKSTDTQYFGPGTRLTVL.

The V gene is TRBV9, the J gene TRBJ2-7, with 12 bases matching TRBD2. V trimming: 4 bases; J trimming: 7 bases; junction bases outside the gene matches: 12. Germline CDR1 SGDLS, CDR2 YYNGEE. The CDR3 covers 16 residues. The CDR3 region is CASSPGTSGPSVEQYF. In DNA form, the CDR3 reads TGTGCCAGCAGCCCCGGGACTAGCGGGCCTTCTGTTGAGCAGTACTTC. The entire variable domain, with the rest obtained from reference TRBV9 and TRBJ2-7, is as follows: DSGVTQTPKHLITATGQRVTLRCSPRSGDLSVYWYQQSLDQGLQFLIQYYNGEERAKGNILERFSAQQFPDLHSELNLSSLELGDSALYFCASSPGTSGPSVEQYFGPGTRLTVT.

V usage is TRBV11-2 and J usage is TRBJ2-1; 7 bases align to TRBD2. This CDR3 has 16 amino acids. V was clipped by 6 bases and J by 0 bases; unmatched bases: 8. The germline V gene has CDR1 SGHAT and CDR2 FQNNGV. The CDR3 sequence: CASSYYRGSSYNEQFF. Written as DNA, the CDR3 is TGTGCCAGCAGTTACTACCGCGGGAGCTCCTACAATGAGCAGTTCTTC.

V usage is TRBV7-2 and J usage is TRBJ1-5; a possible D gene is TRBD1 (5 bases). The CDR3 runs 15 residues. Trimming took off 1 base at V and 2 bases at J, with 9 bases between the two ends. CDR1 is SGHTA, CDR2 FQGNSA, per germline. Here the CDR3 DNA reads TGTGCCAGCAGCTTAGACGGGGGTGGCAATCAGCCCCAGCATTTT. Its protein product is CASSLDGGGNQPQHF. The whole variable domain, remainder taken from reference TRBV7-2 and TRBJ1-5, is GAGVSQSPSNKVTEKGKDVELRCDPISGHTALYWYRQSLGQGLEFLIYFQGNSAPDKSGLPSDRFSAERTGGSVSTLTIQRTQQEDSAVYLCASSLDGGGNQPQHFGDGTRLSIL.

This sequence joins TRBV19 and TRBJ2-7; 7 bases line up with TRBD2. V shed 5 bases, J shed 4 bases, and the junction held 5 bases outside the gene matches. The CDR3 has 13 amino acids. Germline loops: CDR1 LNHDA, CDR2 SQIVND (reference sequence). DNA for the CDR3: TGTGCCAGTAGTCCGACTAGCTGGTACGAGCAGTACTTC. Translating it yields CASSPTSWYEQYF.

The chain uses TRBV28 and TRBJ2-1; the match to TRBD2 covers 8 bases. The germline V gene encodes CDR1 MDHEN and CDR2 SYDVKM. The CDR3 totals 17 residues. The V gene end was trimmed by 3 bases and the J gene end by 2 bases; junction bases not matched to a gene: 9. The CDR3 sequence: CASSLAVSGTAYNEQFF. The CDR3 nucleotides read TGTGCCAGCAGTTTGGCGGTTAGCGGGACCGCCTACAATGAGCAGTTCTTC.